These 9 T cell receptor beta chains originate from one sample sequenced in a study of T cell repertoires in ileal Crohn's disease. Assay used: immunoSEQ multiplex PCR; TCRdb lists only in-frame clones, some missing. The sample lists some 28,000 clones; around 80% were seen once. The sequenced sample consisted of ileal tissue. All receptors come from an adult with Crohn's disease.

The chain combines TRBV5-1 with TRBJ1-1, with D hard to call. The CDR3 is 13 residues long. Germline V CDR1 and CDR2: SGHRS, YFSETQ. The V gene lost 3 bases and the J gene lost 2 bases, with 8 bases spanning the gap. CDR3 in amino acids: CASSYGDNTEAFF. CDR3 DNA sequence: TGCGCCAGCAGCTACGGAGATAACACTGAAGCTTTCTTT. Full variable domain (rest looked up from reference TRBV5-1 and TRBJ1-1): KAGVTQTPRYLIKTRGQQVTLSCSPISGHRSVSWYQQTPGQGLQFLFEYFSETQRNKGNFPGRFSGRQFSNSRSEMNVSTLELGDSALYLCASSYGDNTEAFFGQGTRLTVV.

The rearrangement joins TRBV19 to TRBJ2-2, with TRBD1 as a possible D gene (6 bases). CDR1 and CDR2 from the germline V gene are LNHDA and SQIVND (reference sequence). The CDR3 is made up of 15 amino acids. Trimming shortened V by 4 bases and J by 6 bases, and 15 bases separated the two germline ends. The CDR3 nucleotides are TGTGCCAGTAGTACCACAGGGCCCGGCTCCGGGGAGCTGTTTTTT. Translated: CASSTTGPGSGELFF.

V and J are TRBV5-1 and TRBJ1-1, with 9 bases matching TRBD1. CDR3 length: 19 residues. V trimming: 0 bases; J trimming: 3 bases; junction bases outside the gene matches: 15. The V gene's germline CDR1 is SGHRS and CDR2 YFSETQ. The CDR3 sequence is CASSLGWHRGHGEDTEAFF. CDR3 sequence (DNA): TGCGCCAGCAGCTTGGGTTGGCACAGGGGGCACGGAGAGGACACTGAAGCTTTCTTT.

The chain joins TRBV10-3 to TRBJ1-2, with D unresolved. V lost 1 base to trimming and J lost 8 bases, with 11 bases between them. Germline loops: CDR1 ENHRY, CDR2 SYGVKD. This CDR3 comprises 13 residues. The CDR3 bases are TGTGCCATCAGTGAGTTAATGAGATTGGGCTACACCTTC. It translates to CAISELMRLGYTF.

As regards this clone: At one end the junction does not follow the germline gene, possibly because of a read error. The chain links TRBV9 to TRBJ1-3; D gene unclear. In germline, CDR1 is SGDLS, CDR2 YYNGEE. The CDR3 consists of 12 residues. DNA for the CDR3: TGTGTCAGCAGCGTCGACGGGAACACCATATATTTT. Translated, it gives CVSSVDGNTIYF.

The chain is built from TRBV27 and TRBJ1-6; TRBD1 matches 8 bases. V lost 2 bases to trimming and J lost 3 bases; unmatched junction nucleotides: 6. The CDR3 runs 17 residues. Germline V gene sequence: CDR1 MNHEY, CDR2 SMNVEV (reference sequence). CDR3 nucleotide sequence: TGTGCCAGCAGTTTACGTAGGACAGGGATCTATAATTCACCCCTCCACTTT. The encoded protein is CASSLRRTGIYNSPLHF.

The chain carries TRBV6-1 and TRBJ2-7; D is unclear. Germline values: CDR1 MNHNS, CDR2 SASEGT. The CDR3 has 14 amino acids. Trimming took off 6 bases at V and 4 bases at J, with 16 bases between the two ends. The CDR3: CASRLQAAIYEQYF. CDR3 sequence (DNA): TGTGCCAGCAGGCTCCAGGCAGCCATATACGAGCAGTACTTC.

This chain connects TRBV4-1 to TRBJ2-1, with D uncertain. This CDR3 has 16 amino acids. Deletions cut 2 bases from V and 0 bases from J, with 11 bases between. CDR1 is MGHRA, CDR2 YSYEKL, per germline. The CDR3 spells CASSQNPPGSYNEQFF. The CDR3 coding sequence is TGCGCCAGCAGCCAAAATCCGCCGGGCTCCTACAATGAGCAGTTCTTC.

V and J are TRBV30 and TRBJ2-1; 9 bases match TRBD2. The CDR3 contains 15 residues. Germline loops: CDR1 GTSNPN, CDR2 SVGIG (reference sequence). Germline trimming cut 0 bases from V and 7 bases from J; bases unmatched to any gene: 7. The CDR3 spells CAWSVRRGGWNEQFF. The CDR3 nucleotides are TGTGCCTGGAGTGTACGGCGGGGGGGCTGGAATGAGCAGTTCTTC.